This T cell receptor (beta chain) was recovered during a study of cytomegalovirus exposure and HLA in healthy donors. In the study overall: Caucasian-associated ancestry cluster membership applied to around 76% of around 400 genotyped donors.

With 60 Vbeta and 13 Jbeta primers, the PCR was carried out. TCRdb's table, derived via immunoSEQ multiplex PCR, lists solely in-frame clones and lacks some. The sample contains about 200,000 clones, about 13% of which appear only once. V lost 1 base and J 1 base, leaving 4 bases between the germline ends. This CDR3 has 14 residues. The germline gives CDR1 LNHDA, CDR2 SQIVND (reference sequence). General study results and limits: Researchers reported in a later analysis that a missense DCLRE1C variant was tied to TCR beta V- and J-gene trimming. The CMV antigen specificity of a few CMV-associated chains was confirmed through in vitro analysis. TCR beta sequences reportedly predicted the HLA-A and HLA-B alleles of most subjects accurately.

This clone was seen a few times. What it binds is unknown. Within the sample, other DNA sequences also encode this same CDR3. Sequenced input: PBMCs. This sequence originates from a man aged 50-59 years in good health and CMV-seropositive. The V call is TRBV19, the J call TRBJ2-2; D is unresolved. Here the CDR3 reads CASSIGQNTGELFF. The CDR3 nucleotides are TGTGCCAGTAGTATAGGACAGAACACCGGGGAGCTGTTTTTT.